Shown below are 29 T cell receptor beta chains from a single sample sequenced in a study of T-cell reconstitution after alpha-beta-depleted transplantation in children. During its preparation, the TCRbeta library received unique molecular identifiers. TCRdb analysed the PCR reads with MiXCR anew, one entry per CDR3 protein. This sample carries some 520,000 distinct CDR3 sequences, around a third of them seen once, and the ten largest clones take about 2.3%. The material was PBMCs from the stem cell graft donor, obtained from the stem cell graft. The receptors come from a human donor who donated a stem cell graft to a child with aplastic anemia.

J is TRBJ2-7 and V is TRBV18; D is unclear. This CDR3 contains 14 residues. Trimming cost V 0 bases and J 4 bases, with 10 bases left between them. Germline V gene sequence: CDR1 KGHSH, CDR2 LQKENI. CDR3 DNA: TGTGCCAGCTCACCACCTTATGTGGAGTACGAGCAGTACTTC. This encodes CASSPPYVEYEQYF.

This chain joins TRBV5-1 and TRBJ1-2; the D gene is possibly TRBD1 (6 bases). Trimming removed 6 bases from V and 8 bases from J, with 23 bases in between. CDR3 length: 15 residues. Germline-derived CDR1 and CDR2 are SGHRS and YFSETQ. The CDR3 reads CASNDRSPSSGGYTF. CDR3 sequence (DNA): TGCGCCAGCAACGACAGGTCCCCTTCCTCAGGCGGCTACACCTTC.

This chain uses TRBV20-1 with TRBJ1-5; tentative D call: TRBD1 (6 bases). The CDR3 is made up of 13 amino acids. Per germline, CDR1 DFQATT and CDR2 SNEGSKA (reference sequence). V lost 5 bases and J 7 bases, leaving 15 bases between the germline ends. CDR3 residues: CSASLGGGQPQHF. For the CDR3, the DNA is TGCAGTGCTTCGCTCGGGGGCGGGCAGCCCCAGCATTTT.

This chain joins TRBV7-2 and TRBJ1-4, with a possible D match to TRBD1 (5 bases). The V gene's germline CDR1 is SGHTA and CDR2 FQGNSA. The CDR3 runs 16 residues. The V end lost 2 bases, the J end lost 8 bases, and 18 bases lay between the germline ends. CDR3 DNA: TGTGCCAGCAGCTTACAACCAGGGACTATATCCGAAAAACTGTTTTTT. It translates to CASSLQPGTISEKLFF.

This chain connects TRBV7-9 to TRBJ1-2, with D unresolved. The CDR3 has 14 residues. In germline, CDR1 is SEHNR, CDR2 FQNEAQ (reference sequence). V shed 1 base and J shed 4 bases, with 10 bases lying between them. The CDR3 DNA reads TGTGCCAGCAGCTTAGAAGAGGGCCCCTATGGCTACACCTTC. Protein sequence: CASSLEEGPYGYTF.

This clonotype has just a few counts. The chain is built from TRBV7-9 and TRBJ1-1; D possibly corresponds to TRBD1 (6 bases). The CDR3 has 15 residues. From germline, CDR1 is SEHNR and CDR2 FQNEAQ (reference sequence). V was cut by 5 bases and J by 3 bases, with 16 bases left in between. CDR3 in amino acids: CASSPPTGMDTEAFF. The CDR3 DNA sequence: TGTGCCAGCAGCCCTCCGACAGGAATGGACACTGAAGCTTTCTTT.

CDR3 sequence: CASRLAGRPDEQYF. The CDR3 coding sequence is TGTGCCAGCCGATTAGCGGGGCGCCCTGACGAGCAGTACTTC. This chain uses TRBV6-5 with TRBJ2-7; TRBD2 aligns across 8 bases. CDR1 and CDR2 from the germline V gene are MNHEY and SVGAGI. The CDR3 is 14 residues long. The V and J ends lost 8 bases and 5 bases, in that order; junction bases with no gene match: 11.

This clonotype was observed a single time. The chain carries TRBV12-3 or TRBV12-4 and TRBJ2-1; possible D gene TRBD2, 6 bases. The CDR3 is 15 residues long. The germline V and J ends were trimmed by 6 bases and 4 bases, with 16 bases remaining between them. Here the CDR3 reads CASSGGAAEYNEQFF. The CDR3 bases are TGTGCCAGCAGCGGAGGGGCTGCGGAGTACAATGAGCAGTTCTTC.

This clonotype was seen more than once but under ten times. The chain uses TRBV5-1 and TRBJ2-1; D is possibly TRBD2 (6 bases). The germline gives CDR1 SGHRS, CDR2 YFSETQ. This CDR3 spans 15 amino acids. The V and J ends lost 0 bases and 6 bases respectively, with 13 bases between them. DNA for the CDR3: TGCGCCAGCAGCTTGGTGGCGGGAAGGGTCAATGAGCAGTTCTTC. Translating gives CASSLVAGRVNEQFF.

This clonotype was observed a handful of times. This chain connects TRBV12-3 or TRBV12-4 to TRBJ1-5; D not certain. The V end lost 5 bases, the J end lost 7 bases, and 15 bases lay between the germline ends. This CDR3 has 14 amino acids. This chain's CDR3 is CASSLGWVEQPQHF. The CDR3 coding sequence is TGTGCCAGCAGTCTCGGCTGGGTGGAGCAGCCCCAGCATTTT.

In the case of this clonotype: Germline and junction disagree at one end, which may indicate a read error. This chain connects TRBV7-3 to TRBJ2-2; possibly TRBD2 for D (6 bases). The length of the CDR3 is 15 residues. Germline loops: CDR1 SGHTA, CDR2 FQGTGA. CDR3 nucleotide sequence: TGTGCCAGCAGCTCTAGCGCTTCGAACAACGGGGAGCTGTTTTTT. Protein sequence: CASSSSASNNGELFF.

V gene TRBV5-8 combines with J gene TRBJ2-7; D gene ambiguous. Looked up from germline, CDR1 is SGHTS and CDR2 is YDEGEE. The CDR3 totals 16 residues. Trimming took off 4 bases at V and 7 bases at J, with 24 bases between the two ends. The CDR3: CASSPRRNTNLREQYF. In DNA, the CDR3 is TGTGCCAGCAGCCCACGGCGGAACACAAACCTGCGGGAGCAGTACTTC.

J is TRBJ1-1 and V is TRBV28; the D gene is possibly TRBD1 (6 bases). The CDR3 extends over 13 amino acids. In germline, CDR1 is MDHEN, CDR2 SYDVKM. V was pared by 6 bases and J by 10 bases, with 18 bases between. CDR3 DNA sequence: TGTGCCAGCAGCTACAGGGTGTTGATCAGAGCTTTCTTT. Translation gives CASSYRVLIRAFF.

The rearrangement uses TRBV2 and TRBJ2-3; TRBD2 matches 12 bases. The V gene end was trimmed by 6 bases and the J gene end by 5 bases; junction bases not matched to a gene: 12. Germline V gene lookup returns CDR1 SNHLY and CDR2 FYNNEI. This CDR3 region has 17 residues. CDR3 in DNA: TGTGCCAGCAGGACTAGCGGGAGTGTGATGGGTGGAGATACGCAGTATTTT. Protein: CASRTSGSVMGGDTQYF.

This clonotype has only a few counts. The CDR3 DNA reads TGTGCCAGCCGGAAATCCGGGACTAAGGAGACCCAGTACTTC. It encodes CASRKSGTKETQYF. The chain has TRBV2 and TRBJ2-5, with 7 bases that match TRBD2. CDR1 is SNHLY, CDR2 FYNNEI, per germline. V lost 8 bases to trimming and J lost 5 bases; unmatched junction nucleotides: 11. CDR3 length equals 14 residues.

The chain is built from TRBV18 and TRBJ2-4, with 9 bases lining up with TRBD2. V lost 6 bases to trimming and J lost 7 bases; unmatched junction nucleotides: 16. Germline values: CDR1 KGHSH, CDR2 LQKENI. The CDR3 is 17 residues long. CDR3 sequence reads: CASSPVVEREEGNIQYF. For the CDR3, the DNA is TGTGCCAGCTCTCCCGTGGTGGAGCGGGAGGAGGGCAACATTCAGTACTTC.

The V call is TRBV9, the J call TRBJ2-7; the D is unclear. Germline values: CDR1 SGDLS, CDR2 YYNGEE. CDR3 length: 14 amino acids. Trimming cost V 0 bases and J 4 bases, with 11 bases left between them. CDR3 protein: CASSVAGPGYEQYF. The CDR3 DNA reads TGTGCCAGCAGCGTAGCAGGCCCAGGTTACGAGCAGTACTTC.

The V gene is TRBV18, the J gene TRBJ1-1, with D maybe TRBD1 (6 bases). Trimming stripped 1 base from V and 0 bases from J, with 12 bases between. Germline V gene data show CDR1 as KGHSH and CDR2 as LQKENI. The CDR3 loop spans 16 amino acids. The CDR3 region is CASSPRSGQLNTEAFF. Written as DNA, the CDR3 is TGTGCCAGCTCACCACGTTCCGGACAGTTGAACACTGAAGCTTTCTTT.

This clonotype has just a few counts. The CDR3 DNA sequence: TGTGCCAGCACCCACAACAGCCCTGGGACAGATACGCAGTATTTT. Translation: CASTHNSPGTDTQYF. The chain uses TRBV27 and TRBJ2-3; D gene uncertain. Trimming removed 7 bases from V and 3 bases from J, with 17 bases in between. Germline V gene lookup returns CDR1 MNHEY and CDR2 SMNVEV (reference sequence). This CDR3 spans 15 amino acids.

This clonotype was seen a few times. The V gene is TRBV4-3, the J gene TRBJ1-2, with D unresolved. The V gene's germline CDR1 is LGHNA and CDR2 YSLEER. This CDR3 is 15 amino acids long. V lost 0 bases and J 4 bases, leaving 12 bases between the germline ends. For the CDR3, the DNA is TGCGCCAGCAGCCAAGATAGGTCTAGCATCTATGGCTACACCTTC. It yields the protein CASSQDRSSIYGYTF.

V gene TRBV9 combines with J gene TRBJ1-1, with D tentatively TRBD1 (6 bases). V was shortened by 0 bases and J by 4 bases, with 13 bases between the two germline ends. Per the germline V gene, CDR1 is SGDLS and CDR2 is YYNGEE. This CDR3 contains 15 residues. The CDR3 DNA reads as TGTGCCAGCAGCGTAGGGGCCGGGGGCAGCACTGAAGCTTTCTTT. This encodes CASSVGAGGSTEAFF.

The gene calls are TRBV7-9 and TRBJ2-7; D is ambiguous. Trimming cost V 2 bases and J 6 bases, with 23 bases left between them. This CDR3 has 17 amino acids. Germline assignment: CDR1 SEHNR and CDR2 FQNEAQ (reference sequence). In DNA, the CDR3 is TGTGCCAGCAGCTTAAACATCGGTCGGACGCGAAGAGGCGAGCAGTACTTC. Protein product: CASSLNIGRTRRGEQYF.

A few counts support this clonotype. V and J are TRBV29-1 and TRBJ2-1; 10 nucleotides agree with TRBD2. This CDR3 has 15 residues. V gave up 4 bases and J gave up 9 bases; unmatched junction bases: 12. From germline, CDR1 is SQVTM and CDR2 ANQGSEA. The CDR3 protein is CSVGLAGVGVGEQFF. The CDR3 nucleotides read TGCAGCGTTGGCCTAGCGGGAGTGGGAGTCGGTGAGCAGTTCTTC.

This clonotype was counted only a few times. The chain employs TRBV20-1 and TRBJ1-1; D unclear. The CDR3 is 12 residues long. The V end was cut by 3 bases, the J end by 6 bases, with 11 bases between. CDR1 DFQATT and CDR2 SNEGSKA come from the germline V gene (reference sequence). The CDR3 DNA is TGCAGTGCTAGTCCCGGGCGGGCTGAAGCTTTCTTT. Its translation: CSASPGRAEAFF.

This rearrangement joins TRBV4-3 to TRBJ1-6; TRBD1 is a possible D gene (5 bases). The germline V gene encodes CDR1 LGHNA and CDR2 YSLEER. V was pared by 0 bases and J by 5 bases, with 17 bases between. The CDR3 has 18 residues. This CDR3 reads CASSQDYRVRVDNSPLHF. For the CDR3, the DNA is TGCGCCAGCAGCCAAGATTATCGGGTCAGGGTGGATAATTCACCCCTCCACTTT.

V usage is TRBV13 and J usage is TRBJ2-3; D may correspond to TRBD1 or TRBD2 (6 bases each). Trimming took 1 base from V and 6 from J, leaving 20 bases between them. Germline V gene lookup returns CDR1 PRHDT and CDR2 FYEKMQ (reference sequence). This CDR3 comprises 17 residues. The DNA of the CDR3 is TGTGCCAGCAGCTTAGACAGGTGGACAGCTGGAGGGGATACGCAGTATTTT. This sequence encodes CASSLDRWTAGGDTQYF. Supplemented by reference TRBV13 and TRBJ2-3, the full variable domain reads AAGVIQSPRHLIKEKRETATLKCYPIPRHDTVYWYQQGPGQDPQFLISFYEKMQSDKGSIPDRFSAQQFSDYHSELNMSSLELGDSALYFCASSLDRWTAGGDTQYFGPGTRLTVL.

On this clonotype itself: Here the CDR3 omits its conserved ending phenylalanine or tryptophan, so a read error is the likely source. The chain couples TRBV5-8 to TRBJ1-1; 7 bases map to TRBD1. In germline, CDR1 is SGHTS, CDR2 YDEGEE. The CDR3 runs 15 residues. V trimming: 0 bases; J trimming: 5 bases; junction bases outside the gene matches: 7. In nucleotides, the CDR3 is TGTGCCAGCAGCTTGGAACTACAGGGGTGGACTGAAGCTTTCTTG. Its translation: CASSLELQGWTEAFL.

The rearrangement uses TRBV20-1 and TRBJ1-2; TRBD1 aligns across 8 bases. J gave up 4 bases and V 8 bases, and 12 bases lay outside the gene matches. Germline V lookup: CDR1 DFQATT, CDR2 SNEGSKA (reference sequence). The CDR3 extends over 14 amino acids. The DNA of the CDR3 is TGCAGTCCCCCCGGAAACAGGGGGATCTATGGCTACACCTTC. Protein: CSPPGNRGIYGYTF.

This clonotype has a handful of counts. The J gene is TRBJ2-3, the V gene TRBV7-8; 8 bases agree with TRBD1. Losses at the gene ends were 5 bases for V and 2 bases for J; bases not matched to a gene: 6. The CDR3 runs to 15 residues. The germline CDR1 and CDR2 sequences are SGHVS and FQNEAQ. Written as DNA, the CDR3 is TGTGCCAGCAGCCACCCGGACAGGGTCACAGATACGCAGTATTTT. This gives the protein CASSHPDRVTDTQYF.